Here is one TCR beta chain with its context. With 3 bases clipped from V and 1 base from J, the junction kept 14 bases outside the gene matches. Germline V gene sequence: CDR1 MNHEY, CDR2 SMNVEV (reference sequence). The CDR3 is 18 amino acids. The entry originates in a study of cytomegalovirus exposure and HLA in healthy donors. In the PCR, 60 Vbeta and 13 Jbeta primers were used. Profiled with immunoSEQ multiplex PCR; TCRdb holds only in-frame clones, not every one. This sample yields tens of thousands of clones, of which 78% are seen a single time; about 3% belongs to the top ten. The receptor was isolated from a woman aged 40-49 years in good health and CMV-seronegative. J is TRBJ2-5 and V is TRBV27; 7 positions match TRBD1. Input material: PBMCs. DNA for the CDR3: TGTGCCAGCAGTTTGTATAGCCGGGACAGAAACATCCAAGAGACCCAGTACTTC. This encodes CASSLYSRDRNIQETQYF.